Listed below are T cell receptor beta chains from one sample, sequenced in a study of blood T cell repertoires in COVID-19. The assay was immunoSEQ multiplex PCR, and TCRdb's table has in-frame clones only and misses some. The sample holds 240,000 or so clones, about 90% seen once. Sequencing was performed on PBMCs or T cells enriched from blood (not recorded which). The receptor set was obtained from a woman aged 40 to 49 with acute COVID-19. Both conserved end residues are part of each CDR3. The D gene is left open where the match is weak. The size of a clone is reported for some rows only, either as once, few or many, or as a class for expanded clones.

abundance,d_gene,j_gene,v_gene,CDR3aa,CDR3nt
-,TRBD1,TRBJ2-3,TRBV9,CASSALTGTSTDTQYF,TGTGCCAGCAGCGCATTGACAGGGACCAGCACAGATACGCAGTATTTT
-,-,TRBJ1-2,TRBV20-1,CSALTDYGYTF,TGCAGTGCACTGACAGACTATGGCTACACCTTC
-,TRBD1,TRBJ2-3,TRBV18,CASSSGTGEGDTQYF,TGTGCCAGCTCATCCGGGACAGGGGAAGGAGATACGCAGTATTTT
-,TRBD2,TRBJ2-1,TRBV5-4,CASSFGLARDEQFF,TGTGCCAGCAGCTTTGGACTAGCCAGGGATGAGCAGTTCTTC
-,TRBD2,TRBJ2-2,TRBV6-9,CASISGRAPGELFF,TGTGCCAGCATCAGCGGGAGGGCCCCCGGGGAGCTGTTTTTT
-,-,TRBJ2-7,TRBV16,CASSQAASAPYEQYF,TGTGCCAGCAGCCAAGCCGCCAGCGCACCCTACGAGCAGTACTTC
-,-,TRBJ2-1,TRBV19,CASAPVGVGQTIYNEQFF,TGTGCCAGCGCTCCCGTCGGCGTGGGTCAAACTATATACAATGAGCAGTTCTTC
-,TRBD2,TRBJ2-2,TRBV7-9,CASSSLAGEGRSGELFF,TGTGCCAGCAGCTCACTAGCGGGAGAAGGTCGGTCCGGGGAGCTGTTTTTT
-,TRBD1,TRBJ2-1,TRBV28,CASSSGQGGIQNEQFF,TGTGCCAGCAGTTCGGGACAGGGGGGGATTCAGAATGAGCAGTTCTTC
-,-,TRBJ2-1,TRBV5-5,CASIKTGVSGSNTYNEQFF,TGTGCCAGCATCAAGACAGGGGTTAGCGGGTCAAATACCTACAATGAGCAGTTCTTC
-,TRBD2,TRBJ2-7,TRBV27,CASGLAGGTYEQYF,TGTGCCAGCGGACTAGCGGGAGGAACCTACGAGCAGTACTTC
-,-,TRBJ2-1,TRBV5-1,CASSLYGDNEQFF,TGCGCCAGCAGCTTGTACGGAGACAATGAGCAGTTCTTC
-,TRBD1,TRBJ2-1,TRBV27,CASSPQGDDNEQFF,TGTGCCAGCAGTCCACAGGGGGACGACAATGAGCAGTTCTTC
-,TRBD2,TRBJ2-5,TRBV6-5,CASNLLAEETQYF,TGTGCCAGCAACCTACTAGCGGAAGAGACCCAGTACTTC
-,-,TRBJ1-4,TRBV12-3/TRBV12-4,CASRQGGNEKLFF,TGTGCCAGCAGACAAGGGGGTAATGAAAAACTGTTTTTT
-,-,TRBJ1-5,TRBV12-3/TRBV12-4,CASSLEEERQHF,TGTGCCAGCAGTTTAGAAGAGGAACGCCAGCATTTT
once,TRBD2,TRBJ2-7,TRBV11-2,CASSLRLAGVKQYF,TGTGCCAGCAGCTTAAGGCTAGCGGGAGTTAAACAGTACTTC
-,-,TRBJ2-1,TRBV3-1/TRBV3-2,CASSQADEQFF,TGTGCCAGCAGCCAAGCTGATGAGCAGTTCTTC
-,TRBD1,TRBJ2-1,TRBV7-3,CASSRTGLNEQFF,TGTGCCAGCAGCCGGACAGGGCTCAATGAGCAGTTCTTC
-,TRBD1,TRBJ2-1,TRBV6-4,CASSEFGQGGNNEQFF,TGTGCCAGCAGTGAGTTTGGACAGGGTGGCAACAATGAGCAGTTCTTC
-,-,TRBJ2-7,TRBV28,CATTIGGSYEQYF,TGTGCCACTACGATCGGGGGCTCCTACGAGCAGTACTTC
-,-,TRBJ1-1,TRBV21-1,CASSTPHFGVRVKKTEAFF,TGTGCCAGCAGCACCCCGCACTTCGGTGTCAGGGTTAAAAAAACTGAAGCTTTCTTT
-,TRBD2,TRBJ2-1,TRBV7-2,CASSLASGNYNEQFF,TGTGCCAGCAGCTTAGCTAGCGGGAACTACAATGAGCAGTTCTTC